Listed here is a single T cell receptor beta chain. This entry is derived from a study of blood T cell repertoires in COVID-19. Profiling relied on immunoSEQ multiplex PCR, and the TCRdb table lists in-frame clones only, not all of them. The data hold tens of thousands of clones, with roughly 89% observed a single time. This CDR3 has 16 residues. In germline, CDR1 is KGHDR, CDR2 SFDVKD. Trimming took 5 bases from V and 5 from J; bases not matched to a gene: 9. The TCR sequence derives from a man aged 40-49 years with COVID-19, enrolled during active disease. What was sequenced was peripheral blood. The chain uses TRBV24-1 and TRBJ1-1, with TRBD1 identical over 11 bases. CDR3: CATSAPAGTGGTEAFF. The CDR3 nucleotides are TGTGCCACCAGTGCCCCGGCAGGGACAGGGGGAACTGAAGCTTTCTTT.